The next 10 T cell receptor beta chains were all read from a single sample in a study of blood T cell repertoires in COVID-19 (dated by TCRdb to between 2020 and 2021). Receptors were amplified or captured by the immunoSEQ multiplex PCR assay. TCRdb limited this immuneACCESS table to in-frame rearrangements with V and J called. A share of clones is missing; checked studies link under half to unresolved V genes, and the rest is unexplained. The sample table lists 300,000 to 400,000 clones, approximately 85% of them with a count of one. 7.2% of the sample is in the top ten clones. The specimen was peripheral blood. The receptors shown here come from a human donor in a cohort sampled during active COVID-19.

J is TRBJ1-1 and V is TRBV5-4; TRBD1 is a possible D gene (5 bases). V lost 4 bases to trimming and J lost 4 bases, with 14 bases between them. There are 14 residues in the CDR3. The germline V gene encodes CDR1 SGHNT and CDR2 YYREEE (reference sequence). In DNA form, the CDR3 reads TGTGCCAGCAGCCCGCCGGAGGGGCGCACTGAAGCTTTCTTT. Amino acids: CASSPPEGRTEAFF. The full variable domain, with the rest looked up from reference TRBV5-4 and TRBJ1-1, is ETGVTQSPTHLIKTRGQQVTLRCSSQSGHNTVSWYQQALGQGPQFIFQYYREEENGRGNFPPRFSGLQFPNYSSELNVNALELDDSALYLCASSPPEGRTEAFFGQGTRLTVV.

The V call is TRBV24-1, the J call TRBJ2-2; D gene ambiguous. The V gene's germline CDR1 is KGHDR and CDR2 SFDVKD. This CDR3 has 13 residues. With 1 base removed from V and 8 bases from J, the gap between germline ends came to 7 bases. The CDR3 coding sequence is TGTGCCACCAGTGATTTTTTTTTAGGGGAGCTGTTTTTT. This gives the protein CATSDFFLGELFF.

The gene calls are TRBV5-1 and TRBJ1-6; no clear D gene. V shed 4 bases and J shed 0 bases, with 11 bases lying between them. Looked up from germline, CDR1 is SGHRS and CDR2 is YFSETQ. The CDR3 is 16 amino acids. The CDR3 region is CASSPTLSSYNSPLHF. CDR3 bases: TGCGCCAGCAGCCCCACGTTGAGCTCCTATAATTCACCCCTCCACTTT.

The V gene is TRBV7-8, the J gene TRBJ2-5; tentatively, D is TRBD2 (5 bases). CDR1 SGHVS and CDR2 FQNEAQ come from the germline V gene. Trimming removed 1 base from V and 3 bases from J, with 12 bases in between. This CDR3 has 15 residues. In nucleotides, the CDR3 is TGTGCCAGCAGCTTAGTTTACGGGATAAAAGAGACCCAGTACTTC. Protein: CASSLVYGIKETQYF. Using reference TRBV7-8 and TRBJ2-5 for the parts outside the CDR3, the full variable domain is GAGVSQSPRYKVAKRGQDVALRCDPISGHVSLFWYQQALGQGPEFLTYFQNEAQLDKSGLPSDRFFAERPEGSVSTLKIQRTQQEDSAVYLCASSLVYGIKETQYFGPGTRLLVL.

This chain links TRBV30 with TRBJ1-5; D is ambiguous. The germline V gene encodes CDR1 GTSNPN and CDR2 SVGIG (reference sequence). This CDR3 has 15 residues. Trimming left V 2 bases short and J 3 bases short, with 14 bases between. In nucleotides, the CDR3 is TGTGCCTGGAGTATGGGCATAGCGAACAATCAGCCCCAGCATTTT. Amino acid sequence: CAWSMGIANNQPQHF.

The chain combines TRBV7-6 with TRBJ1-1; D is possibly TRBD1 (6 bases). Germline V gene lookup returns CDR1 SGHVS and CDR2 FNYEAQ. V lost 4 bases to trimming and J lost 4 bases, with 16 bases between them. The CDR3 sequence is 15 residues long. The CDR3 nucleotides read TGTGCCAGCAGCTCCCTTATGGGGGGGGCCACTGAAGCTTTCTTT. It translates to CASSSLMGGATEAFF.

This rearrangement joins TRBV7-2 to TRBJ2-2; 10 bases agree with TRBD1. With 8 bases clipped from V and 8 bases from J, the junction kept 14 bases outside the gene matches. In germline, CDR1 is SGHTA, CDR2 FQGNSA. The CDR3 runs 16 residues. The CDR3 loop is CASAGRDRGKSGELFF. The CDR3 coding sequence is TGTGCCAGCGCAGGGAGGGACAGGGGTAAATCGGGGGAGCTGTTTTTT.

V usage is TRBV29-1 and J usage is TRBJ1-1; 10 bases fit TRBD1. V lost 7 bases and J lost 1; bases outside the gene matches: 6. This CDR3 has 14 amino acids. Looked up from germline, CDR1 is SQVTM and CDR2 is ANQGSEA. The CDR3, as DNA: TGCAGCGCTACCCGGGACAGGGGGAACACTGAAGCTTTCTTT. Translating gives CSATRDRGNTEAFF.

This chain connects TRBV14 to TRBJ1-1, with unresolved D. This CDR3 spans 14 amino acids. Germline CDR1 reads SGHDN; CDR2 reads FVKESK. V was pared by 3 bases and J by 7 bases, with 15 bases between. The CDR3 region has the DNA TGTGCCAGCAGCCAGAAGCATTTGGGCCTTGAAGCTTTCTTT. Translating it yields CASSQKHLGLEAFF.

The CDR3 DNA sequence: TGTGCAAGTCGCTTAATCAGGGGTAAGAACACTGAAGCTTTCTTT. Protein: CASRLIRGKNTEAFF. V gene TRBV12-2 combines with J gene TRBJ1-1; the table gives TRBD1 as D, unverified against the DNA. TRBV12-2 is flagged as a pseudogene. The CDR3 length is 15 residues.